The 13 T cell receptor beta chains below come from one sample, sequenced in a study of cytomegalovirus exposure and HLA in healthy donors. The primer mix had 60 Vbeta and 13 Jbeta primers. The assay was immunoSEQ multiplex PCR, and TCRdb's table has in-frame clones only and misses some. The sample holds over 150,000 clones, over 60% seen once. The sample taken for sequencing was PBMCs. All receptors come from a woman between 25 and 40 years old in good health and CMV-seronegative.

This rearrangement joins TRBV5-8 to TRBJ1-5; 7 nucleotides line up with TRBD1. The CDR3 sequence is 15 residues long. Trimming removed 0 bases from V and 1 base from J; junction bases left unmatched: 1. Germline CDR1 is SGHTS and CDR2 is YDEGEE. Here the CDR3 DNA reads TGTGCCAGCAGCTTGGAAGGGGGCAGCAATCAGCCCCAGCATTTT. Encoded protein: CASSLEGGSNQPQHF.

The gene calls are TRBV5-5 and TRBJ2-2; 9 nucleotides line up with TRBD2. The CDR3 has 15 residues. Per germline, CDR1 SGHKS and CDR2 YYEKEE (reference sequence). V lost 0 bases to trimming and J lost 7 bases; unmatched junction nucleotides: 4. CDR3 nucleotides: TGTGCCAGCAGCTTGGCCGGGACTAGCCTCGGGGAGCTGTTTTTT. Residues: CASSLAGTSLGELFF.

The chain is built from TRBV4-1 and TRBJ1-1; D possibly corresponds to TRBD1 (6 bases). Germline V gives CDR1 MGHRA, CDR2 YSYEKL. V was clipped by 6 bases and J by 1 base, with 12 bases between them. The CDR3 is 14 amino acids. DNA for the CDR3: TGCGCCAGCAGGGCCCTGGGGGCGAACACTGAAGCTTTCTTT. This encodes CASRALGANTEAFF.

This chain joins TRBV28 and TRBJ2-3; 8 bases agree with TRBD2. The CDR3 sequence is 14 residues long. Germline V lookup: CDR1 MDHEN, CDR2 SYDVKM. With V trimmed by 9 bases and J by 4 bases, 9 bases remained unmatched. This CDR3 reads CASFTGTSPDTQYF. CDR3 nucleotide sequence: TGTGCCAGTTTTACGGGGACTAGTCCAGATACGCAGTATTTT.

This clone was picked up a small number of times. The V gene is TRBV7-9, the J gene TRBJ1-3; the D is unclear. Trimming removed 4 bases at V and 0 bases at J, with 4 bases between. The germline V gene encodes CDR1 SEHNR and CDR2 FQNEAQ (reference sequence). CDR3 length: 13 amino acids. The CDR3, as DNA: TGTGCCAGCAGCTCCTACTCTGGAAACACCATATATTTT. Protein: CASSSYSGNTIYF.

As DNA, the CDR3 is TGTGCCAGCAGCCCCCCCGGGGGGGCCGTCAGCACAGATACGCAGTATTTT. It codes for CASSPPGGAVSTDTQYF. The V gene is TRBV11-3, the J gene TRBJ2-3, with 8 bases matching TRBD2. Trimming at V came to 5 bases and at J to 0 bases, leaving 10 bases not matched to a gene. The CDR3 sequence is 17 residues long. In germline, CDR1 is SGHNT, CDR2 YENEEA.

The CDR3 sequence: CASSPGTGGPGELFF. The DNA of the CDR3 is TGCGCCAGCAGCCCCGGGACAGGGGGACCCGGGGAGCTGTTTTTT. The chain carries TRBV4-1 and TRBJ2-2; 11 bases are a match to TRBD1. Losses at the gene ends were 4 bases for V and 6 bases for J; bases not matched to a gene: 4. The CDR3 runs 15 residues. CDR1 is MGHRA, CDR2 YSYEKL, per germline.

This clone came up once. The chain carries TRBV7-9 and TRBJ2-1; tentative D call: TRBD2 (7 bases). The germline gives CDR1 SEHNR, CDR2 FQNEAQ (reference sequence). The CDR3 is 18 amino acids. The ends were cut back, 10 bases at V and 7 bases at J, with 32 bases in the middle. CDR3 sequence: CATPAWGGAGVMRNEQFF. Here the CDR3 DNA reads TGTGCCACCCCTGCTTGGGGGGGGGCGGGTGTAATGAGGAATGAGCAGTTCTTC.

The gene calls are TRBV7-2 and TRBJ2-2, with D tentatively TRBD1 (5 bases). The germline V and J ends were trimmed by 6 bases and 4 bases, with 18 bases remaining between them. This CDR3 comprises 16 residues. Germline values: CDR1 SGHTA, CDR2 FQGNSA. CDR3 bases: TGTGCCAGCAGGGAGAGGAGCAGGGCGAGCACCGGGGAGCTGTTTTTT. Protein: CASRERSRASTGELFF.

The chain joins TRBV18 to TRBJ1-2, with a possible D match to TRBD1 (5 bases). Trimming took 3 bases from V and 8 from J, leaving 22 bases between them. The CDR3 runs 16 residues. Germline V CDR1 and CDR2: KGHSH, LQKENI. CDR3 residues: CASSPTSGTQEGGYTF. As DNA, the CDR3 is TGTGCCAGCTCACCCACCTCAGGGACTCAGGAAGGGGGCTACACCTTC.

This chain uses TRBV7-3 with TRBJ2-7, with D perhaps TRBD1 (7 bases). The CDR3 has 14 residues. Germline CDR1 SGHTA, CDR2 FQGTGA. Deletions cut 5 bases from V and 3 bases from J, with 14 bases between. The CDR3 DNA reads as TGTGCCAGCAGCCCCCGGAGGGACAGCTACGAGCAGTACTTC. Protein: CASSPRRDSYEQYF.

The chain carries TRBV30 and TRBJ1-2, with 7 bases matching TRBD1. Looked up from germline, CDR1 is GTSNPN and CDR2 is SVGIG (reference sequence). Trimming cost V 4 bases and J 5 bases; bases outside gene matches: 10. This CDR3 contains 14 residues. CDR3 nucleotide sequence: TGTGCCTGGACCGGCGGGAGGGACAGTTATGGCTACACCTTC. Translation gives CAWTGGRDSYGYTF.

The rearrangement joins TRBV5-1 to TRBJ2-1, with D possibly being TRBD2 (5 bases). This CDR3 spans 14 amino acids. Germline-derived CDR1 and CDR2 are SGHRS and YFSETQ. V shed 6 bases and J shed 0 bases, with 10 bases lying between them. The CDR3 spells CASTPAGSYNEQFF. The DNA for the CDR3 is TGCGCCAGCACCCCGGCGGGCTCCTACAATGAGCAGTTCTTC.